Each of the 18 T cell receptor beta chains below was sequenced from the same sample in a study of blood T cells in healthy people across ages. Primed by a sample-barcoded 5' primer and a J-beta primer mix, a second PCR proceeded for about 6 to 12 cycles. TCRdb called the 5' RACE reads again in MiXCR, with one record for every CDR3 protein. The sample lists about 1.8 million distinct CDR3 sequences; roughly 52% were seen once. Sequencing used blood. The receptor set was obtained from a woman aged 40 to 50 in good health.

To note about this clonotype: Sequence at one end of the junction differs from germline and may be a read error. This sequence joins TRBV20-1 and TRBJ2-1; D perhaps matches TRBD2 (6 bases). Germline V gene lookup returns CDR1 DFQATT and CDR2 SNEGSKA (reference sequence). The CDR3 is made up of 15 amino acids. The CDR3 protein is CGARDIGRSYNEQFF. The CDR3 DNA follows: TGCGGTGCTAGAGATATCGGGAGATCCTACAATGAGCAGTTCTTC.

Written as DNA, the CDR3 is TGCAGTGCCGTTTCTGACAGGGGAGTAGGGGAGACCCAGTACTTC. Amino acid sequence: CSAVSDRGVGETQYF. The chain combines TRBV20-1 with TRBJ2-5; 8 bases line up with TRBD1. With 6 bases clipped from V and 5 bases from J, the junction kept 14 bases outside the gene matches. Germline-derived CDR1 and CDR2 are DFQATT and SNEGSKA (reference sequence). There are 15 residues in the CDR3.

The gene calls are TRBV20-1 and TRBJ2-2; no clear D. Germline V gives CDR1 DFQATT, CDR2 SNEGSKA (reference sequence). Trimming cost V 5 bases and J 0 bases, with 7 bases left between them. The CDR3 covers 13 residues. The CDR3 DNA follows: TGCAGTGCTTCCAGTACGAACACCGGGGAGCTGTTTTTT. Translating gives CSASSTNTGELFF.

The chain has TRBV7-9 and TRBJ2-1; 8 nucleotides align to TRBD1. The ends lost 4 bases at V and 6 bases at J; junction bases unmatched: 8. Germline loops: CDR1 SEHNR, CDR2 FQNEAQ (reference sequence). The CDR3 covers 15 residues. This chain's CDR3 is CASSYVMTGVNEQFF. Here the CDR3 DNA reads TGTGCCAGCAGCTACGTAATGACAGGGGTCAATGAGCAGTTCTTC.

The genes are TRBV24-1 and TRBJ2-7; TRBD1 is a possible D gene (6 bases). The germline V and J ends were trimmed by 7 bases and 2 bases, with 14 bases remaining between them. From germline, CDR1 is KGHDR and CDR2 SFDVKD. The CDR3 totals 14 residues. CDR3 DNA: TGTGCCACCAGGATCCACGGACAGCCCTACGAGCAGTACTTC. Translating gives CATRIHGQPYEQYF.

This chain joins TRBV7-2 and TRBJ1-1; maybe TRBD1 (5 bases). The V end was cut by 2 bases, the J end by 1 base, with 17 bases between. The germline V gene encodes CDR1 SGHTA and CDR2 FQGNSA. The CDR3 spans 17 residues. Here the CDR3 DNA reads TGTGCCAGCAGCTTAAAGGGCGGGGGGATAACGAACACTGAAGCTTTCTTT. Amino acid sequence: CASSLKGGGITNTEAFF.

This clonotype occurred a few times. The genes are TRBV6-5 and TRBJ2-6; D is possibly TRBD1 (5 bases). This CDR3 comprises 19 residues. The germline V and J ends were trimmed by 0 bases and 0 bases, with 15 bases remaining between them. Germline V lookup: CDR1 MNHEY, CDR2 SVGAGI. The CDR3 region is CASSYSIGARSSGANVLTF. CDR3 nucleotide sequence: TGTGCCAGCAGTTACTCGATTGGGGCGCGAAGCTCTGGGGCCAACGTCCTGACTTTC.

With respect to this clonotype: An end of the junction does not agree with germline; a read error may underlie this. The chain links TRBV10-3 to TRBJ1-2; 8 bases fit TRBD1. From germline, CDR1 is ENHRY and CDR2 SYGVKD. There are 13 residues in the CDR3. As DNA, the CDR3 is TGTGCCATCAGTGAGTGGACAGGGACTGGCCACACCTTC. Protein: CAISEWTGTGHTF.

The chain joins TRBV10-3 to TRBJ2-5; D gene ambiguous. Germline assignment: CDR1 ENHRY and CDR2 SYGVKD. This CDR3 contains 14 residues. Trimming took off 7 bases at V and 2 bases at J, with 14 bases between the two ends. CDR3 in DNA: TGTGCCATCAAGGTGGCCCCACGGCAAGAGACCCAGTACTTC. Translation gives CAIKVAPRQETQYF.

J is TRBJ2-3 and V is TRBV29-1, with 9 bases that match TRBD2. The CDR3 contains 14 residues. Looked up from germline, CDR1 is SQVTM and CDR2 is ANQGSEA. V lost 7 bases and J lost 6; bases outside the gene matches: 11. CDR3 residues: CSAPAGGAGDTQYF. The CDR3 DNA is TGCAGCGCTCCGGCGGGAGGGGCAGGGGATACGCAGTATTTT.

This clonotype has only a few counts. This chain links TRBV20-1 with TRBJ2-3; 8 nucleotides match TRBD2. The germline gives CDR1 DFQATT, CDR2 SNEGSKA (reference sequence). The CDR3 consists of 15 residues. Trimming took 5 bases from V and 3 from J; bases not matched to a gene: 10. The CDR3 here is CSAGGGNIFTDTQYF. The CDR3 nucleotides read TGCAGTGCTGGCGGGGGGAATATTTTTACAGATACGCAGTATTTT.

This clonotype appeared a few times. This chain uses TRBV14 with TRBJ2-7, with a weak D call TRBD2 (5 bases). The CDR3 length is 15 residues. V lost 0 bases and J lost 1, with 10 bases in between. Per the germline V gene, CDR1 is SGHDN and CDR2 is FVKESK. CDR3 sequence (DNA): TGTGCCAGCAGCCAAGAGACGGGAAGATCCTACGAGCAGTACTTC. This translates into CASSQETGRSYEQYF.

As regards this clonotype: One base away lies a much larger clone, so this may be a sequencing read error. The J gene is TRBJ2-6, the V gene TRBV6-2 or TRBV6-3; possibly TRBD1 or TRBD2 for D (6 bases each). Trimming stripped 4 bases from V and 8 bases from J, with 12 bases between. Germline loops: CDR1 MNHEY, CDR2 SVGEGT. The CDR3 runs 14 residues. The CDR3 coding sequence is TGTGCCAGCAGTTCCCGGAGGGGGACCAACGTCCTGACTTTC. It codes for CASSSRRGTNVLTF.

The CDR3 sequence: CATSDLWVGEQFF. For the CDR3, the DNA is TGTGCCACCAGTGACCTCTGGGTGGGCGAGCAGTTCTTC. This chain connects TRBV24-1 to TRBJ2-1, with D hard to call. The CDR3 length is 13 residues. The germline gives CDR1 KGHDR, CDR2 SFDVKD. The V end lost 4 bases, the J end lost 10 bases, and 13 bases lay between the germline ends.

This sequence joins TRBV24-1 and TRBJ2-5, with 14 positions matching TRBD2. Trimming removed 4 bases from V and 2 bases from J; junction bases left unmatched: 2. The CDR3 loop spans 16 amino acids. The V gene's germline CDR1 is KGHDR and CDR2 SFDVKD. In DNA, the CDR3 is TGTGCCACCAGTGACAGACTAGCGGGGGGGCAAGAGACCCAGTACTTC. This codes for CATSDRLAGGQETQYF.

The chain has TRBV27 and TRBJ1-1, with D perhaps TRBD1 (5 bases). CDR1 is MNHEY, CDR2 SMNVEV, per germline (reference sequence). This CDR3 has 16 amino acids. Trimming left V 0 bases short and J 6 bases short, with 17 bases between. CDR3: CASSLSWVSKGAEAFF. The CDR3 bases are TGTGCCAGCAGTTTATCGTGGGTTTCAAAAGGGGCTGAAGCTTTCTTT.

V usage is TRBV14 and J usage is TRBJ1-6; D possibly corresponds to TRBD1 (5 bases). The CDR3 extends over 12 amino acids. V dropped 1 base and J dropped 13 bases, with 8 bases sitting between them. Germline CDR1 SGHDN, CDR2 FVKESK. CDR3 protein: CASSQGRGPLHF. DNA for the CDR3: TGTGCCAGCAGCCAAGGGAGGGGTCCCCTCCACTTT.

The rearrangement links TRBV6-6 to TRBJ2-5; tentatively, D is TRBD1 (7 bases). The DNA matches TRBJ2-4 better at its end, which makes the J call doubtful. The CDR3 has 16 residues. Germline values: CDR1 MNHNY, CDR2 SVGAGI (reference sequence). The CDR3 sequence: CASRDNRGLAKNIQYF. The CDR3 DNA reads TGTGCCAGCAGGGATAACAGGGGACTAGCCAAAAACATTCAGTACTTC.